A single sample gave rise to the 13 T cell receptor beta chains below, sequenced in a study of T-cell reconstitution after alpha-beta-depleted transplantation in children. Molecular barcoding with unique molecular identifiers was used for the TCRbeta library. TCRdb itself ran the PCR reads through MiXCR, one entry per CDR3 protein. Of approximately 500,000 distinct CDR3 sequences in the sample, about 10% are singletons; the top ten hold around 2.2%. Specimen: PBMCs, collected before TCRalphabeta/CD19-depleted stem cell transplant. The origin of the receptors is a child aged 2-15 years with inherited bone marrow failure, due to receive a stem cell transplant.

This clonotype came up a few times. This sequence joins TRBV20-1 and TRBJ2-3; tentative D call: TRBD2 (5 bases). The V end lost 7 bases, the J end lost 5 bases, and 19 bases lay between the germline ends. This CDR3 is 14 amino acids long. Germline loops: CDR1 DFQATT, CDR2 SNEGSKA (reference sequence). CDR3 loop: CSVSTSQVVDTQYF. For the CDR3, the DNA is TGCAGTGTGTCAACTAGTCAGGTCGTAGATACGCAGTATTTT.

The CDR3 sequence is CASSLEVRGGDEQFF. DNA for the CDR3: TGTGCCAGCAGCTTAGAGGTCAGGGGCGGGGATGAGCAGTTCTTC. The V call is TRBV7-2, the J call TRBJ2-1, with D perhaps matching TRBD1 or TRBD2 (6 bases each). This CDR3 region has 15 residues. Between the trimmed V and J ends, which lost 1 base and 8 bases, there was a span of 15 bases. CDR1 and CDR2 (germline): SGHTA, FQGNSA.

This clonotype was seen many times. Here the CDR3 reads CAWSVLGGSGNTIYF. CDR3 nucleotides: TGTGCCTGGAGTGTACTCGGGGGCTCTGGAAACACCATATATTTT. The chain employs TRBV30 and TRBJ1-3; D might be TRBD1 (5 bases). This CDR3 is 15 amino acids long. Germline V gene data show CDR1 as GTSNPN and CDR2 as SVGIG (reference sequence). Trimming removed 0 bases from V and 0 bases from J, with 9 bases in between.

Ten or more counts support this clonotype. V usage is TRBV6-2 or TRBV6-3 and J usage is TRBJ2-7, with 8 nucleotides matching TRBD2. Trimming at V came to 2 bases and at J to 2 bases, leaving 8 bases not matched to a gene. Germline V lookup: CDR1 MNHEY, CDR2 SVGEGT. The length of the CDR3 is 16 residues. Here the CDR3 DNA reads TGTGCCAGCAGTTACGGCGGGAGGCCCCTAACCTACGAGCAGTACTTC. It specifies CASSYGGRPLTYEQYF.

The rearrangement joins TRBV2 to TRBJ2-4; TRBD1 is a possible D gene (6 bases). Looked up from germline, CDR1 is SNHLY and CDR2 is FYNNEI. The CDR3 sequence is 16 residues long. V lost 2 bases to trimming and J lost 0 bases, with 11 bases between them. The CDR3 nucleotides are TGTGCCAGCAGTGAATTGGGACACCTAGCCAAAAACATTCAGTACTTC. This gives the protein CASSELGHLAKNIQYF.

This clonotype was picked up many times. This chain connects TRBV14 to TRBJ2-5; D call uncertain. V was trimmed by 1 base and J by 2 bases, leaving 14 bases between them. The CDR3 consists of 16 residues. CDR1 and CDR2 (germline): SGHDN, FVKESK. The CDR3 bases are TGTGCCAGCAGCCAAGGGTTCGAAGTTATGCAAGAGACCCAGTACTTC. Protein product: CASSQGFEVMQETQYF.

The chain combines TRBV5-1 with TRBJ1-2; 10 nucleotides line up with TRBD1. Germline CDR1 SGHRS, CDR2 YFSETQ. The CDR3 sequence is 17 residues long. The junction had 15 bases not matched to a gene; V was cut back by 4 bases and J by 6 bases. The CDR3 nucleotides are TGCGCCAGCAGCGTGGGCATGACAGGGGGCCGAGGCGATGGCTACACCTTC. Amino acids: CASSVGMTGGRGDGYTF. The full variable domain, completed using reference TRBV5-1 and TRBJ1-2, is KAGVTQTPRYLIKTRGQQVTLSCSPISGHRSVSWYQQTPGQGLQFLFEYFSETQRNKGNFPGRFSGRQFSNSRSEMNVSTLELGDSALYLCASSVGMTGGRGDGYTFGSGTRLTVV.

This chain links TRBV7-2 with TRBJ2-1; 10 nucleotides agree with TRBD2. Trimming took 5 bases from V and 8 from J; bases not matched to a gene: 12. The CDR3 is 16 residues long. CDR1 and CDR2 from the germline V gene are SGHTA and FQGNSA. DNA for the CDR3: TGTGCCAGCAGCCTTGGACTAGCGGACTATTTTGATGAGCAGTTCTTC. Protein sequence: CASSLGLADYFDEQFF.

In its sample, this clonotype was seen a few times. V gene TRBV7-2 combines with J gene TRBJ2-3, with unresolved D. The CDR3 is 15 amino acids. CDR1 and CDR2 (germline): SGHTA, FQGNSA. Trimming pared 2 bases from V and 0 bases from J, leaving 9 bases between. The DNA of the CDR3 is TGTGCCAGCAGCTTATGGGCGCGCAGCACAGATACGCAGTATTTT. Protein: CASSLWARSTDTQYF. The whole variable domain, filled in from reference TRBV7-2 and TRBJ2-3, reads GAGVSQSPSNKVTEKGKDVELRCDPISGHTALYWYRQSLGQGLEFLIYFQGNSAPDKSGLPSDRFSAERTGGSVSTLTIQRTQQEDSAVYLCASSLWARSTDTQYFGPGTRLTVL.

This clonotype was recorded many times. V usage is TRBV7-9 and J usage is TRBJ1-5; TRBD1 agrees at 7 bases. There are 15 residues in the CDR3. The junction had 3 bases not matched to a gene; V was cut back by 1 base and J by 3 bases. Germline V gene data show CDR1 as SEHNR and CDR2 as FQNEAQ (reference sequence). In DNA, the CDR3 is TGTGCCAGCAGCTTAGGAAGGGGGCACAATCAGCCCCAGCATTTT. Translating gives CASSLGRGHNQPQHF.

Points on this clonotype: This may arise from a read error, as a much more abundant clone is one base away. The rearrangement uses TRBV3-1 and TRBJ2-1, with TRBD2 identical over 7 bases. J lost 6 bases, V lost 5 bases, and 7 bases had no gene match. The CDR3 runs 14 residues. Germline CDR1 and CDR2: LGHDT and YNNKEL (reference sequence). This chain's CDR3 is CASSYRLARNEQFF. DNA for the CDR3: TGTGCCAGCAGCTACCGACTAGCTCGCAATGAGCAGTTCTTC.

This clonotype showed up many times. The chain links TRBV7-8 to TRBJ2-7, with D hard to call. This CDR3 has 14 amino acids. In germline, CDR1 is SGHVS, CDR2 FQNEAQ. Trimming removed 1 base from V and 6 bases from J, with 13 bases in between. The CDR3 bases are TGTGCCAGCAGCTTAGGGCTAGACCCGCCCGAGCAGTACTTC. Its translation: CASSLGLDPPEQYF.

The table lists this clonotype with many counts. This rearrangement joins TRBV28 to TRBJ2-7; 7 nucleotides match TRBD2. V dropped 5 bases and J dropped 7; count of bases not matched to a gene: 14. The CDR3 extends over 15 amino acids. Germline lookup yields CDR1 MDHEN and CDR2 SYDVKM. The DNA of the CDR3 is TGTGCCAGCAGTCTCCGGGAGGCGGCTTGGGTGGAGCAGTACTTC. It is translated as CASSLREAAWVEQYF.